This record covers a single T cell receptor beta chain. The sample belongs to a study of shared clonotypes between healthy human individuals. On the study more broadly: Donors had three CD4 naive, three CD4 memory, two CD8 naive and one CD8 memory plate apiece.

Method: immunoSEQ multiplex PCR; TCRdb's copy keeps in-frame clones and lacks some. The sample lists some 500,000 clones; approximately 95% were seen once. The sequence was collected from a woman under 40 in good health. Sequencing was carried out using naive CD4+ T cells sorted from blood. Subset indicated: CD45RA+ positively selected.

The CDR3 nucleotides are TGTGCCAGCAGCCAAGCAAGGCGAATCGGGGAGCTGTTTTTT. It specifies CASSQARRIGELFF. The V and J genes are TRBV14 and TRBJ2-2, with D uncertain. V was clipped by 1 base and J by 7 bases, with 10 bases between them. The CDR3 sequence is 14 residues long. Germline CDR1 is SGHDN and CDR2 is FVKESK.